The T cell receptor beta chain under discussion was sequenced for a study of CD8+ T cells in alopecia areata. Study-wide results and caveats: For baseline CD8+ expansion, any link to response stays uncertain with one nonresponder. Among the top 100, expanded CD8+ clones were significantly decreased by tofacitinib, as was scalp clonality.

The treatment: oral pan-JAK inhibitor, 5-10 mg twice daily. Both peripheral blood and punch biopsies of lesional scalp skin were obtained from patients who had alopecia areata. Sorted out of PBMCs were CD4+ T cells and CD8+ T cells. In this sample, this clone turned up a few times. Antigen specificity is unknown. The authors extracted RNA and reverse transcribed it into cDNA as the sequencing template. Libraries were prepared by immunoSEQ multiplex PCR; TCRdb keeps only in-frame clonotypes and omits some of them. The sample shows 200,000 or so clones, about 62% of them seen only once. The V and J ends lost 6 bases and 7 bases, in that order; junction bases with no gene match: 13. Per germline, CDR1 MNHEY and CDR2 SMNVEV (reference sequence). The CDR3 runs 15 residues.

This chain uses TRBV27 with TRBJ1-2; 8 nucleotides agree with TRBD1. This TCR derives from a human donor with alopecia areata. The starting material was CD4+ T cells sorted from blood, obtained at week 24, from a patient treated with tofacitinib. In nucleotides, the CDR3 is TGTGCCAGCAGGGAATCCAGGGGGCGAATCGGTGGCTACACCTTC. Its translation is CASRESRGRIGGYTF.